These 27 T cell receptor beta chains share one sample of origin, sequenced in a study of response to subunit inactivated influenza vaccine (dated 2018 in TCRdb). Receptor amplification or capture employed RT-PCR. This sample was sequenced with an Illumina HiSeq 2500. In TCRdb, the public reads were trimmed at Q25 with fastp and aligned with MiXCR, with productive beta chains retained. CDR3 protein sequences are deduplicated, and each keeps its most common genes and DNA. The sample data list over 650,000 distinct CDR3 sequences, and about 18% of these were observed just once. Approximately 10% of the sample lies in the top ten. Sequenced here: PBMCs from blood, sampled more than 4 days after vaccination. All receptors come from a man in his fifties who received an inactivated influenza vaccine. Donor details come from another sample of the same person, matched by shared clones.

The chain carries TRBV12-3 or TRBV12-4 and TRBJ2-3, with 8 positions matching TRBD2. After removal of 4 bases from V and 3 bases from J, the junction contained 12 bases not matched to a gene. The CDR3 extends over 17 amino acids. CDR3: CASSSQTGGRGTDTQYF. CDR3 DNA: TGTGCCAGCAGTTCCCAGACGGGGGGGCGAGGTACAGATACGCAGTATTTT.

The rearrangement links TRBV30 to TRBJ2-2; D is undetermined. Germline V CDR1 and CDR2: GTSNPN, SVGIG (reference sequence). CDR3 length equals 12 residues. The V and J ends lost 0 bases and 7 bases respectively, with 6 bases between them. The CDR3 DNA sequence: TGTGCCTGGAGTGTAGTAGTCGGGGAGCTGTTTTTT. It encodes CAWSVVVGELFF.

This clonotype was recorded many times. The genes are TRBV7-2 and TRBJ2-7; a weak D match, TRBD2 (7 bases). The V end was cut by 6 bases, the J end by 6 bases, with 15 bases between. The CDR3 has 13 residues. Germline V gene lookup returns CDR1 SGHTA and CDR2 FQGNSA. The CDR3 bases are TGTGCCAGCAGAAAAGGGGGGAGGGGCGAGCAGTACTTC. Amino acids: CASRKGGRGEQYF.

This clonotype was detected a few times. This chain joins TRBV7-3 and TRBJ2-1, with D possibly TRBD2 on 7 matching bases. CDR3 length: 16 amino acids. The germline V gene encodes CDR1 SGHTA and CDR2 FQGTGA. V gave up 5 bases and J gave up 3 bases, with 17 bases separating them. Written as DNA, the CDR3 is TGTGCCAGCAGCCGGGGGCGGGCGGGAGACTACAATGAGCAGTTCTTC. Its translation is CASSRGRAGDYNEQFF.

The chain uses TRBV20-1 and TRBJ2-5; 11 bases fit TRBD2. CDR3 length equals 17 residues. Trimming removed 2 bases from V and 2 bases from J; junction bases left unmatched: 10. Germline V gene lookup returns CDR1 DFQATT and CDR2 SNEGSKA (reference sequence). The CDR3 DNA reads as TGCAGTGCTAGACTAGCGGGGGGCGTCCTCGTTCAAGAGACCCAGTACTTC. It is translated as CSARLAGGVLVQETQYF.

This clonotype was seen many times. CDR3 residues: CAITAGIQETQYF. CDR3 nucleotide sequence: TGTGCCATCACAGCCGGGATCCAAGAGACCCAGTACTTC. This chain joins TRBV10-3 and TRBJ2-5; possibly TRBD2 for D (5 bases). CDR3 length: 13 residues. The V end lost 7 bases, the J end lost 1 base, and 10 bases lay between the germline ends. In germline, CDR1 is ENHRY, CDR2 SYGVKD.

The genes are TRBV20-1 and TRBJ2-7, with 8 bases that match TRBD1. The trim removed 6 bases at V and 3 bases at J, leaving 7 bases unmatched. Per the germline V gene, CDR1 is DFQATT and CDR2 is SNEGSKA (reference sequence). The CDR3 covers 13 residues. CDR3 bases: TGCAGTGCGGCAGGGGGCGCCGGCTACGAGCAGTACTTC. Protein: CSAAGGAGYEQYF.

This clonotype was seen at least ten times. The V call is TRBV12-3 or TRBV12-4, the J call TRBJ2-1, with D uncertain. The CDR3 extends over 12 amino acids. V lost 4 bases and J lost 7, with 8 bases in between. CDR3 sequence: CASSSRPNEQFF. The CDR3 region has the DNA TGTGCCAGCAGTTCACGACCTAATGAGCAGTTCTTC.

This clonotype turned up a few times. The V and J genes are TRBV6-1 and TRBJ1-2, with 8 bases lining up with TRBD1. From germline, CDR1 is MNHNS and CDR2 SASEGT. V lost 6 bases and J lost 7; bases outside the gene matches: 4. This CDR3 contains 12 residues. The CDR3 bases are TGTGCCAGCAGAGCAGGGGGCGGTGGCTACACCTTC. Translation: CASRAGGGGYTF.

The genes are TRBV29-1 and TRBJ2-3; D is uncertain. Germline V gene sequence: CDR1 SQVTM, CDR2 ANQGSEA. This CDR3 is built from 12 residues. The V end was cut by 8 bases, the J end by 6 bases, with 15 bases between. The CDR3 is CSSSKDRDTQYF. The CDR3 nucleotides are TGCAGCTCCTCGAAGGACCGCGATACGCAGTATTTT.

This chain joins TRBV12-3 or TRBV12-4 and TRBJ2-5; the D gene could be TRBD1 or TRBD2 (5 bases each). Trimming removed 5 bases at V and 5 bases at J, with 18 bases between. CDR3 size: 15 residues. Here the CDR3 reads CASSKRGLTEETQYF. The DNA for the CDR3 is TGTGCCAGCAGTAAACGGGGCCTCACTGAGGAGACCCAGTACTTC.

This clonotype has a handful of counts. The chain uses TRBV5-8 and TRBJ2-6; unclear D gene. The V end lost 1 base, the J end lost 1 base, and 9 bases lay between the germline ends. The CDR3 length is 16 residues. Germline CDR1 is SGHTS and CDR2 is YDEGEE. CDR3 sequence: CASSLPFQSGANVLTF. In DNA form, the CDR3 reads TGTGCCAGCAGCTTGCCCTTCCAATCTGGGGCCAACGTCCTGACTTTC. Full variable domain (remainder filled in from reference TRBV5-8 and TRBJ2-6): EAGVTQSPTHLIKTRGQQATLRCSPISGHTSVYWYQQALGLGLQFLLWYDEGEERNRGNFPPRFSGRQFPNYSSELNVNALELEDSALYLCASSLPFQSGANVLTFGAGSRLTVL.

This clonotype was picked up a small number of times. The chain combines TRBV11-2 with TRBJ1-1; 7 nucleotides align to TRBD1. The CDR3 is 14 residues long. Germline CDR1 reads SGHAT; CDR2 reads FQNNGV. The V gene end was trimmed by 5 bases and the J gene end by 5 bases; junction bases not matched to a gene: 8. The CDR3 DNA reads TGTGCCAGCAGCCCTCGGACAGGCTGGACTGAAGCTTTCTTT. Translated: CASSPRTGWTEAFF.

The genes are TRBV20-1 and TRBJ2-7; 10 bases fit TRBD1. V was clipped by 1 base and J by 1 base; unmatched bases: 4. This CDR3 spans 15 amino acids. Per germline, CDR1 DFQATT and CDR2 SNEGSKA (reference sequence). The CDR3 region is CSARGPGQGSYEQYF. The CDR3 coding sequence is TGCAGTGCTAGAGGGCCGGGACAGGGGTCCTACGAGCAGTACTTC.

The chain joins TRBV19 to TRBJ2-3; tentatively, D is TRBD1 (6 bases). The V and J ends lost 6 bases and 6 bases respectively, with 19 bases between them. The CDR3 consists of 15 residues. The V gene's germline CDR1 is LNHDA and CDR2 SQIVND (reference sequence). Here the CDR3 reads CASRSTGKSLDTQYF. The CDR3 nucleotides are TGTGCCAGTAGGAGTACAGGGAAAAGCCTCGATACGCAGTATTTT.

This chain uses TRBV7-9 with TRBJ1-2; no reliable D call. Germline V CDR1 and CDR2: SEHNR, FQNEAQ (reference sequence). The CDR3 is 12 amino acids. Between the trimmed V and J ends, which lost 5 bases and 5 bases, there was a span of 9 bases. In DNA, the CDR3 is TGTGCCAGCAGCCCCCGGGAGTATGGCTACACCTTC. It specifies CASSPREYGYTF. The variable domain in full, with the rest retrieved from reference TRBV7-9 and TRBJ1-2, is DTGVSQNPRHKITKRGQNVTFRCDPISEHNRLYWYRQTLGQGPEFLTYFQNEAQLEKSRLLSDRFSAERPKGSFSTLEIQRTEQGDSAMYLCASSPREYGYTFGSGTRLTVV.

This clonotype turned up a few times. The DNA of the CDR3 is TGCAGTGCTGCCCCCCCAGCTAGCGGGCTCCGTTCAAGGGAGCTGTTTTTT. Translated: CSAAPPASGLRSRELFF. The rearrangement links TRBV20-1 to TRBJ2-2, with 8 bases fitting TRBD2. Germline CDR1 DFQATT, CDR2 SNEGSKA (reference sequence). This CDR3 has 17 amino acids. Unmatched junction bases numbered 20, after V lost 5 bases and J lost 9 bases.

The chain is built from TRBV5-5 and TRBJ2-7; 7 bases are a match to TRBD1. V lost 5 bases, J lost 3 bases, and 11 bases stayed unmatched. In germline, CDR1 is SGHKS, CDR2 YYEKEE (reference sequence). The CDR3 covers 15 residues. The CDR3 here is CASSGGQNRNYEQYF. The CDR3 nucleotides are TGTGCCAGCAGTGGGGGACAGAATAGAAACTACGAGCAGTACTTC.

This clonotype was observed a handful of times. An end of the junction differs from the germline gene, which may be a read error. The V call is TRBV24-1, the J call TRBJ2-5, with D perhaps TRBD1 (6 bases). Germline V gene data show CDR1 as KGHDR and CDR2 as SFDVKD. The CDR3 loop spans 13 amino acids. The DNA for the CDR3 is TGTGCCACCTCTCGGACAGACCAGGAGACCCAGTACTTC. This gives the protein CATSRTDQETQYF.

Here the CDR3 DNA reads TGCGCCAGCAGCAAACAACCGGGACAGGACTGTGGCTACACCTTC. This codes for CASSKQPGQDCGYTF. This rearrangement joins TRBV5-1 to TRBJ1-2; 8 bases match TRBD1. CDR1 is SGHRS and CDR2 is YFSETQ in the germline V gene. This CDR3 has 15 residues. V was clipped by 4 bases and J by 7 bases; unmatched bases: 12.

V usage is TRBV20-1 and J usage is TRBJ2-1, with 12 positions matching TRBD2. Germline CDR1 and CDR2: DFQATT and SNEGSKA (reference sequence). V trimming: 3 bases; J trimming: 10 bases; junction bases outside the gene matches: 16. The length of the CDR3 is 17 residues. The CDR3 loop is CSASVLRLAGETGEQFF. CDR3 DNA sequence: TGCAGTGCTAGTGTCCTGAGACTAGCGGGAGAGACGGGCGAGCAGTTCTTC.

This clonotype has a handful of counts. The genes are TRBV6-1 and TRBJ2-7; D is possibly TRBD2 (7 bases). Trimming cost V 10 bases and J 0 bases, with 19 bases left between them. The CDR3 covers 15 residues. Germline V gene sequence: CDR1 MNHNS, CDR2 SASEGT. The CDR3: CATKNQGGGSYEQYF. The CDR3, as DNA: TGTGCCACCAAAAACCAGGGAGGGGGCTCCTACGAGCAGTACTTC.

V usage is TRBV28 and J usage is TRBJ1-3, with 7 nucleotides matching TRBD1. The CDR3 consists of 16 residues. The germline V gene encodes CDR1 MDHEN and CDR2 SYDVKM. The trim removed 6 bases at V and 0 bases at J, leaving 8 bases unmatched. For the CDR3, the DNA is TGTGCCAGCAGGAGTGGACAGGCCCCCTCTGGAAACACCATATATTTT. Protein product: CASRSGQAPSGNTIYF.

The J gene is TRBJ2-2, the V gene TRBV29-1, with 7 bases that match TRBD2. The V gene end was trimmed by 4 bases and the J gene end by 6 bases; junction bases not matched to a gene: 5. The CDR3 is 13 amino acids. Germline CDR1 SQVTM, CDR2 ANQGSEA. The CDR3 reads CSVVRAGAGELFF. The CDR3 DNA reads TGCAGCGTTGTAAGGGCGGGAGCCGGGGAGCTGTTTTTT.

This clonotype showed up many times. The CDR3 nucleotides are TGTGCCAGCAGCACCTGGCGGGACGAGCAGTACTTC. Translation gives CASSTWRDEQYF. The chain joins TRBV7-2 to TRBJ2-7; the D gene is possibly TRBD2 (5 bases). Germline values: CDR1 SGHTA, CDR2 FQGNSA. V was trimmed by 5 bases and J by 5 bases, leaving 10 bases between them. The CDR3 loop spans 12 amino acids. Together with reference TRBV7-2 and TRBJ2-7, the CDR3 gives the full variable domain: GAGVSQSPSNKVTEKGKDVELRCDPISGHTALYWYRQSLGQGLEFLIYFQGNSAPDKSGLPSDRFSAERTGGSVSTLTIQRTQQEDSAVYLCASSTWRDEQYFGPGTRLTVT.

This clonotype was observed a few times. The chain links TRBV12-3 or TRBV12-4 to TRBJ1-1; D is unresolved. Between the trimmed V and J ends, which lost 7 bases and 0 bases, there was a span of 9 bases. This CDR3 has 13 residues. CDR3: CASNTNMNTEAFF. CDR3 nucleotide sequence: TGTGCCAGCAATACAAACATGAACACTGAAGCTTTCTTT.

This clonotype was counted at least ten times. The CDR3 nucleotides read TGTGCCAGCAGTTTAATTAAGAACACTGAAGCTTTCTTT. Its translation: CASSLIKNTEAFF. The chain joins TRBV12-3 or TRBV12-4 to TRBJ1-1; D uncertain. Trimming pared 2 bases from V and 1 base from J, leaving 5 bases between. The CDR3 sequence is 13 residues long.